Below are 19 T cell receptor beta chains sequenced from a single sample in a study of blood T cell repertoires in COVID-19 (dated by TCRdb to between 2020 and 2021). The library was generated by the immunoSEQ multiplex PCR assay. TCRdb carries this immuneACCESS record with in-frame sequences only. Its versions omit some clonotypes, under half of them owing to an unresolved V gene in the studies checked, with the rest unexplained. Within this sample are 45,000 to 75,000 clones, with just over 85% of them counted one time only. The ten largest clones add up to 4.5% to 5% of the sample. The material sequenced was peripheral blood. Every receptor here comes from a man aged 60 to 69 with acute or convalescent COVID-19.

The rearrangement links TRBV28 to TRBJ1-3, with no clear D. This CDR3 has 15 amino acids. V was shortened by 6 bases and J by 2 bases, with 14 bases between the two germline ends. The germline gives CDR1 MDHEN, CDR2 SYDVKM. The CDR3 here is CASSLVTKAGNTIYF. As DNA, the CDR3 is TGTGCCAGCAGCCTAGTAACCAAGGCTGGAAACACCATATATTTT. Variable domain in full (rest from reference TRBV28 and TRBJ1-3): DVKVTQSSRYLVKRTGEKVFLECVQDMDHENMFWYRQDPGLGLRLIYFSYDVKMKEKGDIPEGYSVSREKKERFSLILESASTNQTSMYLCASSLVTKAGNTIYFGEGSWLTVV.

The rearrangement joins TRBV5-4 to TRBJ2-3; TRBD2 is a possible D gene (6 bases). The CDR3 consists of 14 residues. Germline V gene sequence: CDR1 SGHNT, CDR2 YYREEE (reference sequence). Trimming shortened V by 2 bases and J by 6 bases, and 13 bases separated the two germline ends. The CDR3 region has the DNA TGTGCCAGCAGCTTTCCTGGGGGGAGGGATACGCAGTATTTT. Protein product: CASSFPGGRDTQYF.

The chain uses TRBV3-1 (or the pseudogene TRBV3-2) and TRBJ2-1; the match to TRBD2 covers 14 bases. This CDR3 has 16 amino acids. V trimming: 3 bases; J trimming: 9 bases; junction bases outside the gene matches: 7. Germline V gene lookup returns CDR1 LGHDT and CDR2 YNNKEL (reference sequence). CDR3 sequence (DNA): TGTGCCAGCAGCCATGGGACTAGCGGGAGTGGCGCTGAGCAGTTCTTC. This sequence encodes CASSHGTSGSGAEQFF.

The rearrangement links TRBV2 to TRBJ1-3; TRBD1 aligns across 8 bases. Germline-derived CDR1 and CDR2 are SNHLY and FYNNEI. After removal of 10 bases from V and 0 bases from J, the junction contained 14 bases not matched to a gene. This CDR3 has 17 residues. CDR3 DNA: TGTGCCACCTTAGGACAGGGAGGGTTACTCTCTGGAAACACCATATATTTT. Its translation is CATLGQGGLLSGNTIYF.

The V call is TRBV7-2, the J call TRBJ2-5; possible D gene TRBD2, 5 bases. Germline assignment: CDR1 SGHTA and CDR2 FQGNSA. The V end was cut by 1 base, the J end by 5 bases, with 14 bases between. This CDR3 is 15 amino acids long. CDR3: CASSLVSADEETQYF. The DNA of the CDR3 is TGTGCCAGCAGCTTAGTTTCAGCGGACGAGGAGACCCAGTACTTC.

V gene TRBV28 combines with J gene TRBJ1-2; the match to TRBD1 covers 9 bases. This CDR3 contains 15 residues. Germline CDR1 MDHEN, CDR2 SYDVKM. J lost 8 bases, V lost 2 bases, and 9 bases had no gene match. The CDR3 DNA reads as TGTGCCAGCAGTTTAAGACAGGGGGTCACAGGCGGCTACACCTTC. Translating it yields CASSLRQGVTGGYTF.

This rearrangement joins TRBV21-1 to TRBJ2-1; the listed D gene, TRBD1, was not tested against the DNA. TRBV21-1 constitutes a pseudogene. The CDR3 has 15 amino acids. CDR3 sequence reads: CASRNPQGRNNEQFF. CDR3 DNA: TGTGCCAGCAGAAATCCGCAGGGGCGGAACAATGAGCAGTTCTTC.

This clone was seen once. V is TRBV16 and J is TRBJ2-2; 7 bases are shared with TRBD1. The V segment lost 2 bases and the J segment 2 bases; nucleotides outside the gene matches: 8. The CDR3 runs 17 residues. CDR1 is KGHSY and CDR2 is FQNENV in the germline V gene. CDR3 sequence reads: CASSQLGQTQNTGELFF. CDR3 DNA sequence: TGTGCCAGCAGCCAACTGGGACAGACCCAAAACACCGGGGAGCTGTTTTTT.

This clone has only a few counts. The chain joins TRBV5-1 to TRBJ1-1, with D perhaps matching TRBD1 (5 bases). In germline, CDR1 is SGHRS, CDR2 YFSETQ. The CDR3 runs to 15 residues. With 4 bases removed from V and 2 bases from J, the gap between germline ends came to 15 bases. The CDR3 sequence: CASSPQIQGNTEAFF. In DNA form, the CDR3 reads TGCGCCAGCAGCCCTCAGATCCAGGGTAACACTGAAGCTTTCTTT.

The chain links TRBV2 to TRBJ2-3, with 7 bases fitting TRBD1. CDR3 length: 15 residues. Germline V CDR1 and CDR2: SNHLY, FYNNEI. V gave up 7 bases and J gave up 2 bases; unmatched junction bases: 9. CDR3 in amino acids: CASKETGWDTDTQYF. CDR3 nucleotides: TGTGCCAGCAAGGAGACAGGGTGGGACACAGATACGCAGTATTTT.

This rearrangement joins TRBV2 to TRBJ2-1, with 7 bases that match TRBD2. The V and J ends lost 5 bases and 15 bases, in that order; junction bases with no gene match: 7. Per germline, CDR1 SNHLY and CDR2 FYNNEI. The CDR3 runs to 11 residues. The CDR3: CASSLAGPPFF. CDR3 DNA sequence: TGTGCCAGCAGTTTAGCGGGTCCTCCGTTCTTC.

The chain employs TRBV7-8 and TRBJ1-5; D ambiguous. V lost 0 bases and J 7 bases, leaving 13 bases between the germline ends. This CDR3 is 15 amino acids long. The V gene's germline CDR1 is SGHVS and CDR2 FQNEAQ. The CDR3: CASSLAPGREQPQHF. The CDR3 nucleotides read TGTGCCAGCAGCTTAGCCCCCGGGAGGGAACAGCCCCAGCATTTT.

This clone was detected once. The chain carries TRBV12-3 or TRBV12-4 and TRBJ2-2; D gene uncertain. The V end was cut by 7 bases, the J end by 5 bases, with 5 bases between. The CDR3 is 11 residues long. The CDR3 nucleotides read TGTGCCAGCACTCGTACCGGGGAGCTGTTTTTT. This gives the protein CASTRTGELFF.

The CDR3 protein is CASSTRSGANVLTF. Written as DNA, the CDR3 is TGTGCCAGCAGTACGCGCTCTGGGGCCAACGTCCTGACTTTC. The chain combines TRBV28 with TRBJ2-6; D not certain. The germline gives CDR1 MDHEN, CDR2 SYDVKM. The germline V and J ends were trimmed by 5 bases and 0 bases, with 5 bases remaining between them. The CDR3 is made up of 14 amino acids.

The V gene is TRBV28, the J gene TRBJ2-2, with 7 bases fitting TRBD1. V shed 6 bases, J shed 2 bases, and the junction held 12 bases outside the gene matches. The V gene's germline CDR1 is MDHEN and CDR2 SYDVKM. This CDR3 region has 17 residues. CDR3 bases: TGTGCCAGCAGCCGGTATCCGGACAGGTTAAACACCGGGGAGCTGTTTTTT. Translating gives CASSRYPDRLNTGELFF.

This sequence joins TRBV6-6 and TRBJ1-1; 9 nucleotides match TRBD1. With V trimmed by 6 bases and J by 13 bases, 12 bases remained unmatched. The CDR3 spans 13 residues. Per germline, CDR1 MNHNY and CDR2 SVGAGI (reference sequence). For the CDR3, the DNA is TGTGCCAGCAGACCACCGGGACAGGGTTTTGGTTTCTTT. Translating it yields CASRPPGQGFGFF.

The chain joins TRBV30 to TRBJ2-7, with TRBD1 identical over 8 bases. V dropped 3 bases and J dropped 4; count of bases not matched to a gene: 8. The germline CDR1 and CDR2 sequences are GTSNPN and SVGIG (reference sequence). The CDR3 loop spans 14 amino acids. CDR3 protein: CAWSVGQGEYEQYF. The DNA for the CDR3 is TGTGCCTGGAGCGTCGGACAGGGAGAGTACGAGCAGTACTTC.

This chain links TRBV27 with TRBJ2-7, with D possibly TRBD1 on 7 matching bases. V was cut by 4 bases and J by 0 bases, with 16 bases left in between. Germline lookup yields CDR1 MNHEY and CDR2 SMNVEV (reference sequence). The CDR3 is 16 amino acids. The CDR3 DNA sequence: TGTGCCAGCAGTTCGTGGCAGGGGGGAGGCTCCTACGAGCAGTACTTC. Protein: CASSSWQGGGSYEQYF.

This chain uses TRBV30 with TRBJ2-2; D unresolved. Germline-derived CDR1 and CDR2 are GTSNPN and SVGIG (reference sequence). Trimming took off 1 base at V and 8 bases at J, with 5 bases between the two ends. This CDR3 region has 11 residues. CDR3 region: CAWSAEGELFF. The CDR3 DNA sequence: TGTGCCTGGAGTGCGGAGGGGGAGCTGTTTTTT.